Reported below is one TCR beta chain. The CDR3 loop spans 16 amino acids. The germline gives CDR1 GTSNPN, CDR2 SVGIG (reference sequence). With 5 bases removed from V and 2 bases from J, the gap between germline ends came to 19 bases. The sample belongs to a study of control samples from healthy donors and cancer patients. Data came from immunoSEQ multiplex PCR; TCRdb stores just in-frame clones and leaves some out. The table records more than 150,000 clones, roughly nine tenths of them present only once. The source material was blood. The rearrangement uses TRBV30 and TRBJ1-5; D is unresolved. The TCR was taken from a young woman in good health. CDR3: CAWAPGNQKGNQPQHF. The CDR3 DNA is TGTGCCTGGGCACCGGGGAACCAGAAGGGCAATCAGCCCCAGCATTTT.